The T cell receptor (beta chain) described here comes from a study of blood T cell repertoires in COVID-19. Study background: Sources were T cells, B-cell-depleted T cells, or PBMCs; the material itself was cDNA or gDNA.

The assay was immunoSEQ multiplex PCR, and TCRdb's table has in-frame clones only and misses some. The sample lists under 450,000 clones, more than 65% seen once, with more than 1% in the top ten. The ends were cut back, 5 bases at V and 4 bases at J, with 13 bases in the middle. The CDR3 totals 14 residues. Germline values: CDR1 SGHNT, CDR2 YENEEA. The gene calls are TRBV11-3 and TRBJ2-3; tentative D call: TRBD2 (6 bases). This receptor was obtained from a human donor with acute or convalescent COVID-19. The donor label of this sample is uncertain. Sequencing used peripheral blood. CDR3 region: CASSPLATSDTQYF. The CDR3 nucleotides read TGTGCCAGCAGCCCCCTAGCGACCTCAGATACGCAGTATTTT.